Here is one T cell receptor beta chain with its context. Its antigen is not identified. The trim removed 5 bases at V and 4 bases at J, leaving 8 bases unmatched. The length of the CDR3 is 15 residues. Germline CDR1 is SQVTM and CDR2 is ANQGSEA. Of the isolated RNA, all was reverse transcribed, and so the sequenced material was expressed TCRB transcripts. Libraries were prepared by immunoSEQ multiplex PCR; TCRdb keeps only in-frame clonotypes and omits some of them. The sample holds 600,000 to 750,000 clones, roughly 12% seen once. This entry is derived from a study of beta chain features in type 1 diabetes. Study-wide results and caveats: Shorter TCRB CDR3s, moderately but significantly so, were found in Type 1 diabetes patients in all four CD4+ subsets.

The rearrangement links TRBV29-1 to TRBJ2-2, with 9 bases lining up with TRBD2. Sequencing was carried out using naive CD4+ T cells from blood. The receptor was isolated from a man aged 30-40 years with type 1 diabetes. CDR3 sequence reads: CSVSLSGGSTGELFF. CDR3 nucleotide sequence: TGCAGCGTTTCCCTTAGCGGGGGAAGCACCGGGGAGCTGTTTTTT.